The TCR beta chain described here comes from a study of T-cell reconstitution after alpha-beta-depleted transplantation in children. Preparation of the TCRbeta library involved a method that used unique molecular identifiers. TCRdb reanalysed the PCR reads using MiXCR and keeps one entry per CDR3 protein. The data show some 640,000 distinct CDR3 sequences, roughly 17% seen once. The V gene lost 2 bases and the J gene lost 4 bases, with 17 bases spanning the gap. The CDR3 runs to 16 residues. Germline CDR1 and CDR2: MNHEY and SVGAGI. The source material was PBMCs from the stem cell graft donor, sampled from the stem cell graft. The clonotype comes from a human donor who donated a stem cell graft to a child with acute myeloid leukemia. The V gene is TRBV6-5, the J gene TRBJ1-1, with D perhaps TRBD1 (5 bases). In DNA, the CDR3 is TGTGCCAGCAGTTACCGGGGCCGACAGAGAGCCACTGAAGCTTTCTTT. Its protein product is CASSYRGRQRATEAFF.